This T cell receptor beta chain was found in a study of blood T cell repertoires in COVID-19. About the research overall: The United States, Italy and Spain supplied acute and convalescent COVID-19 samples. The cDNA or gDNA used as material had been derived from T cells, B-cell-depleted T cells, or PBMCs.

This CDR3 region has 15 residues. Per the germline V gene, CDR1 is PRHDT and CDR2 is FYEKMQ (reference sequence). Trimming pared 6 bases from V and 0 bases from J, leaving 9 bases between. Under the authors' procedure: Scientists estimated how many nucleated cells there were by amplifying reference gene primers. Only in-frame clones appear in the TCRdb table, and some are missing; sequencing was by immunoSEQ multiplex PCR. V and J calls and clone size follow that table, whereas D and trimming were derived from the DNA. The sample holds about 110,000 clones, roughly 85% seen once. The V call is TRBV13, the J call TRBJ2-6, with D hard to call. This TCR derives from an elderly woman with acute or convalescent COVID-19. Sequences were obtained from peripheral blood. The CDR3 coding sequence is TGTGCCAGCAGTTTGCGTGGCTCTGGGGCCAACGTCCTGACTTTC. Translation gives CASSLRGSGANVLTF.